One T cell receptor (beta chain) is described in this entry. Its antigen is undetermined. The CDR3 runs to 14 residues. Trimming shortened V by 2 bases and J by 6 bases, and 13 bases separated the two germline ends. Germline-derived CDR1 and CDR2 are MNHNY and SVGAGI (reference sequence). Data came from immunoSEQ multiplex PCR; TCRdb stores just in-frame clones and leaves some out. Of tens of thousands of clones listed, 65% to 90% are singletons. The data were obtained in a study of OX40 agonist ivuxolimab in advanced cancers. Background on the study: Patients were given ivuxolimab, an antibody that agonizes OX40 (CD134). Study-level findings and limits: Patients with a partial response at 0.1-3.0 mg/kg had among the lowest clonal expansion. There was clonal expansion of CD4+ and CD8+ blood T cells by week 6 at 0.1 to 3.0 mg/kg.

The study sampled blood at baseline, cycle 4 day 1, and cycle 7 day 1. Specimen: CD4+ or CD8+ T cells sorted from blood, collected in a trial of the OX40 agonist ivuxolimab. The clonotype was recovered from an adult with an advanced solid tumor such as melanoma, head and neck, liver or kidney cancer. This sequence joins TRBV6-6 and TRBJ1-1, with D possibly TRBD1 on 5 matching bases. The CDR3 bases are TGTGCCAGCAGTTACGGGGCCCTTATGGCTGAAGCTTTCTTT. Protein sequence: CASSYGALMAEAFF.